This TCR beta chain is from a study of blood T cell repertoires in COVID-19. Study information: Samples taken during acute and convalescent COVID-19 were collected in the United States, Italy and Spain.

This CDR3 is 14 amino acids long. V dropped 4 bases and J dropped 7 bases, with 14 bases sitting between them. CDR1 and CDR2 (germline): SNHLY, FYNNEI. This table comes from immunoSEQ multiplex PCR, and its TCRdb copy is limited to in-frame clones, with some not included. This sample yields more than 95,000 clones, of which about three quarters are seen a single time; roughly 6% belongs to the top ten. This TCR was recovered from a man aged 70-80 years with acute or convalescent COVID-19. The sample consisted of peripheral blood. The V call is TRBV2, the J call TRBJ1-5; D gene ambiguous. CDR3 nucleotide sequence: TGTGCCAGCAGTGCTCCCAGGTCGGGGCAGCCCCAGCATTTT. The encoded protein is CASSAPRSGQPQHF.